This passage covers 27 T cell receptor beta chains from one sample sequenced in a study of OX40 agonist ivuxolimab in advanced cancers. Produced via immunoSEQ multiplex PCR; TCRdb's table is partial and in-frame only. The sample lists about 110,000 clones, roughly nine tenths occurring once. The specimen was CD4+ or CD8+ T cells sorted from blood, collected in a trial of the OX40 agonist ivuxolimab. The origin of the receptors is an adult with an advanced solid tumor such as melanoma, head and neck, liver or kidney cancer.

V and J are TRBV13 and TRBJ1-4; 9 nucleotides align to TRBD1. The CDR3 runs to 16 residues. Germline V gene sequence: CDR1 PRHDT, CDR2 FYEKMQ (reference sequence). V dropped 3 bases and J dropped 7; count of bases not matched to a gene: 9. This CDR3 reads CASSFARGQGFEKLFF. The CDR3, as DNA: TGTGCCAGCAGCTTTGCTCGGGGACAGGGTTTTGAAAAACTGTTTTTT.

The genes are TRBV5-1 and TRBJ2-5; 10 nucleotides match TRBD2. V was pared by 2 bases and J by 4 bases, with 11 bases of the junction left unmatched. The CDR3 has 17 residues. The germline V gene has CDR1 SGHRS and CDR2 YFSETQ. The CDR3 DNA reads TGCGCCAGCAGCTTTAGCGGGGGGCTCAATTCGGGAGAGACCCAGTACTTC. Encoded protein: CASSFSGGLNSGETQYF.

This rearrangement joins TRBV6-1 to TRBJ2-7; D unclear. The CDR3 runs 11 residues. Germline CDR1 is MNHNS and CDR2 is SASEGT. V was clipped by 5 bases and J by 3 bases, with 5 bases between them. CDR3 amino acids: CASSLLYEQYF. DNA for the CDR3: TGTGCCAGCAGTCTTCTCTACGAGCAGTACTTC.

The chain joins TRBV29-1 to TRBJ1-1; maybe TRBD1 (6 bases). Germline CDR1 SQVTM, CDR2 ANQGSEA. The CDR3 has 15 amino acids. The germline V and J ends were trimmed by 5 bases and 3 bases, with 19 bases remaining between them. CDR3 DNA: TGCAGCGTTTCTACCCGGGGGGGGGCTGACACTGAAGCTTTCTTT. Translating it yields CSVSTRGGADTEAFF.

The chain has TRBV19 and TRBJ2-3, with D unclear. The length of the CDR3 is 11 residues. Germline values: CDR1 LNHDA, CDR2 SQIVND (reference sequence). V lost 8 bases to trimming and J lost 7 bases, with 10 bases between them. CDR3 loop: CASYGSNTQYF. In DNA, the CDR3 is TGTGCCAGTTATGGTAGTAATACGCAGTATTTT.

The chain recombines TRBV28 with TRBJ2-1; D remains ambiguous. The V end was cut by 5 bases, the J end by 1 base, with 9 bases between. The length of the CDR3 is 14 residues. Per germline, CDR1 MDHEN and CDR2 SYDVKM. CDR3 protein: CASSPPQSYNEQFF. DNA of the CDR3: TGTGCCAGCAGTCCCCCCCAATCCTACAATGAGCAGTTCTTC.

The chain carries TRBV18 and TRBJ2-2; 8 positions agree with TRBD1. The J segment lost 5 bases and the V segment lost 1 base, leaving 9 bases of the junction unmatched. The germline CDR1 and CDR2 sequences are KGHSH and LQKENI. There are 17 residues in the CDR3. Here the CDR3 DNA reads TGTGCCAGCTCACCACGGGTTTCGGACAGGGTTACCGGGGAGCTGTTTTTT. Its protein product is CASSPRVSDRVTGELFF.

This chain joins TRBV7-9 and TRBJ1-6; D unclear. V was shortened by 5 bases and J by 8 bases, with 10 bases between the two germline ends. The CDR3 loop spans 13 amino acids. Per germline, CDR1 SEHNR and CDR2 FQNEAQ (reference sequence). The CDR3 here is CASSPPWDSPLHF. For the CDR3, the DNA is TGTGCCAGCAGCCCCCCCTGGGATTCACCCCTCCACTTT. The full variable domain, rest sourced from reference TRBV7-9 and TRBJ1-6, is DTGVSQNPRHKITKRGQNVTFRCDPISEHNRLYWYRQTLGQGPEFLTYFQNEAQLEKSRLLSDRFSAERPKGSFSTLEIQRTEQGDSAMYLCASSPPWDSPLHFGNGTRLTVT.

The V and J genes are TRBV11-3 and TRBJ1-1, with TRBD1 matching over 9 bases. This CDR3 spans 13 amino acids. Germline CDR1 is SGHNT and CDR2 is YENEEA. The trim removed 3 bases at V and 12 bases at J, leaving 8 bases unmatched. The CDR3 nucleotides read TGTGCCAGCAGCTTGGGACAGGGAACGAGAACTTTCTTT. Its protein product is CASSLGQGTRTFF.

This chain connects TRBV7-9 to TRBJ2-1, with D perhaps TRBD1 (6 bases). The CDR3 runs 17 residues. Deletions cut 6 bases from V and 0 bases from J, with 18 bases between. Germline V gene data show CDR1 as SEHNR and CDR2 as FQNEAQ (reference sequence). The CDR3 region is CASRRQAPSSSYNEQFF. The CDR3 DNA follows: TGTGCCAGCAGACGACAGGCCCCCTCTAGCTCCTACAATGAGCAGTTCTTC.

The CDR3 DNA reads as TGTGCCAGCAGCTCGTACCCCCTAGTTGCCGGACAGGATCCCTATGGCTACACCTTC. Translated: CASSSYPLVAGQDPYGYTF. The chain carries TRBV7-2 and TRBJ1-2; 7 bases are shared with TRBD1. V lost 4 bases, J lost 4 bases, and 21 bases stayed unmatched. Germline assignment: CDR1 SGHTA and CDR2 FQGNSA. CDR3 length: 19 residues.

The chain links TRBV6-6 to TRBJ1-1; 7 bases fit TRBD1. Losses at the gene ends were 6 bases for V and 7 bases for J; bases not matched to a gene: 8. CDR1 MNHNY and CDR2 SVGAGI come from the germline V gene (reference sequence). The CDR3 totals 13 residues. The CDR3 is CASRQTGSDEAFF. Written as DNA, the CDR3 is TGTGCCAGCAGACAGACAGGGTCCGATGAAGCTTTCTTT.

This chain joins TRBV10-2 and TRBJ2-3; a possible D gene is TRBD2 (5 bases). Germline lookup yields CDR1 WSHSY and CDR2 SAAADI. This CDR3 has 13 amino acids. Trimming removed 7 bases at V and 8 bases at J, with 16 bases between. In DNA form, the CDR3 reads TGCGCCAGCAAGGACTCCGAATTTAGTACGCAGTATTTT. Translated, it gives CASKDSEFSTQYF.

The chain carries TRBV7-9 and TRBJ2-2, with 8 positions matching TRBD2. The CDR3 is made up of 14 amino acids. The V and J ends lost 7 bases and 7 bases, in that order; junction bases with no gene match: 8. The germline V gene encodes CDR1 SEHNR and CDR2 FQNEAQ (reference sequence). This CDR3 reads CASTRGGLIGELFF. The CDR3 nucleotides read TGTGCCAGCACCCGGGGGGGGCTTATCGGGGAGCTGTTTTTT.

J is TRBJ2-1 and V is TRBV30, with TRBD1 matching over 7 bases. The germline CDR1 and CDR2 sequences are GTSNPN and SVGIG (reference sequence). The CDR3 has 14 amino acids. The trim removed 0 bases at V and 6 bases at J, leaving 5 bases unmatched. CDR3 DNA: TGTGCCTGGAGTGTGACAGGGTTACGCAATGAGCAGTTCTTC. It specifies CAWSVTGLRNEQFF.

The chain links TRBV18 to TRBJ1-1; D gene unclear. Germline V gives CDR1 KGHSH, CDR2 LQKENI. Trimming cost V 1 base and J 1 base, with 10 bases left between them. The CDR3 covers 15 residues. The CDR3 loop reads CASSPLTQTNTEAFF. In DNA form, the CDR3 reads TGTGCCAGCTCACCACTTACACAGACGAACACTGAAGCTTTCTTT.

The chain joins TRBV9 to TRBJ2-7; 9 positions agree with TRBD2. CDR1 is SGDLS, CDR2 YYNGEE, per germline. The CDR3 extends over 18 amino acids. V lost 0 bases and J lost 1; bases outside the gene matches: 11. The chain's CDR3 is CASSVGDSGSVGSYEQYF. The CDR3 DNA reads TGTGCCAGCAGCGTAGGAGATAGCGGGAGCGTGGGGTCCTACGAGCAGTACTTC.

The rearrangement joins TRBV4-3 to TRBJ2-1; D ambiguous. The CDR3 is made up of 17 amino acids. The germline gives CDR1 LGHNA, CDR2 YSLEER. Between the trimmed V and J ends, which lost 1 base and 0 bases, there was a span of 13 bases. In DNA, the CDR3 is TGCGCCAGCAGCCAAGCCCCGGACGGTAGCTCCTACAATGAGCAGTTCTTC. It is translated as CASSQAPDGSSYNEQFF.

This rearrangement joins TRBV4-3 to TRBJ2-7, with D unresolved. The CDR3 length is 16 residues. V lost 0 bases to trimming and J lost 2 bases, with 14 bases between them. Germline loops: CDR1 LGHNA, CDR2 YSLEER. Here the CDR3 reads CASSQDQAGITYEQYF. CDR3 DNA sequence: TGCGCCAGCAGCCAAGACCAGGCCGGTATCACCTACGAGCAGTACTTC.

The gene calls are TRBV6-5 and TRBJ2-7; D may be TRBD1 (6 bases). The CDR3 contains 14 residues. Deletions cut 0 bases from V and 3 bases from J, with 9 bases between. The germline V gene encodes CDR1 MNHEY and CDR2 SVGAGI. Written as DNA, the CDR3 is TGTGCCAGCAGTTACTCGAGGGGGAACTACGAGCAGTACTTC. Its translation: CASSYSRGNYEQYF.

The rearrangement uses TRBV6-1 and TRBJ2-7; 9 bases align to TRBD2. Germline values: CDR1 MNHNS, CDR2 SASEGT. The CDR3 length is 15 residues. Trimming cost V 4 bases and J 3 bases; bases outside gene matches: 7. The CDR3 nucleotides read TGTGCCAGCAGTGGCCTTAGCGGGGGAGTCTACGAGCAGTACTTC. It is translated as CASSGLSGGVYEQYF.

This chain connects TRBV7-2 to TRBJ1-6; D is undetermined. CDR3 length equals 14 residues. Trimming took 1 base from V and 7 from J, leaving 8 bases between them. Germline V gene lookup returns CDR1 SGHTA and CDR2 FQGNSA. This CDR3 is CASSLEAGNSPLHF. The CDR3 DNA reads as TGTGCCAGCAGCTTAGAAGCAGGAAATTCACCCCTCCACTTT. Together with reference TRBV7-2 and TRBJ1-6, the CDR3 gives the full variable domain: GAGVSQSPSNKVTEKGKDVELRCDPISGHTALYWYRQSLGQGLEFLIYFQGNSAPDKSGLPSDRFSAERTGGSVSTLTIQRTQQEDSAVYLCASSLEAGNSPLHFGNGTRLTVT.

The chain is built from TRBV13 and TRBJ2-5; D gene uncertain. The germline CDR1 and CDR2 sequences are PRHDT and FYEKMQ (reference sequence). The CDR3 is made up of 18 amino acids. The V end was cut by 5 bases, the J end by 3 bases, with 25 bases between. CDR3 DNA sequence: TGTGCCAGCAGCCGCTCTTTTTTGGTCCTCGCCTCGAAAGAGACCCAGTACTTC. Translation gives CASSRSFLVLASKETQYF.

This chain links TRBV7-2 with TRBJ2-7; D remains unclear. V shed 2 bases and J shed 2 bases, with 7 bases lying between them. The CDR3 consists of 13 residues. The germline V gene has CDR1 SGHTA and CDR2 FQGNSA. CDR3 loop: CASSLSRTYEQYF. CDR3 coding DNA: TGTGCCAGCAGCTTATCCCGCACCTACGAGCAGTACTTC. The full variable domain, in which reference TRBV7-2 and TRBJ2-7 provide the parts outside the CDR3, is GAGVSQSPSNKVTEKGKDVELRCDPISGHTALYWYRQSLGQGLEFLIYFQGNSAPDKSGLPSDRFSAERTGGSVSTLTIQRTQQEDSAVYLCASSLSRTYEQYFGPGTRLTVT.

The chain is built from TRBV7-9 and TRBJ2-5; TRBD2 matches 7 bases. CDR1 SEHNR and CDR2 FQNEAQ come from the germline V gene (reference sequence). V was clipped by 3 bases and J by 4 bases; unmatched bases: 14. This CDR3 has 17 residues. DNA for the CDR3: TGTGCCAGCAGCTTCTACGGGGTGCGGGAGTGGCGAGAGACCCAGTACTTC. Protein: CASSFYGVREWRETQYF.

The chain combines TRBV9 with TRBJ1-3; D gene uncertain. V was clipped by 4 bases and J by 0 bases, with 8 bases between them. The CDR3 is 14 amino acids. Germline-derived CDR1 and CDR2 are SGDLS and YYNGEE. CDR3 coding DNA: TGTGCCAGCAGCCCCGAGAGCTCTGGAAACACCATATATTTT. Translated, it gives CASSPESSGNTIYF.

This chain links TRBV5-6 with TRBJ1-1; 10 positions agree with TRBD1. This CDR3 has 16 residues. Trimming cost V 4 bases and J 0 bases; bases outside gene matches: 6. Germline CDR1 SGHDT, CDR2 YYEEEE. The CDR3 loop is CASSPGTGDMNTEAFF. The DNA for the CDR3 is TGTGCCAGCAGCCCCGGGACAGGGGATATGAACACTGAAGCTTTCTTT.